The clone carrying this T cell receptor (beta chain) has just a few counts. What it binds is unknown. These data originate in a study of T cells after yellow fever vaccination. Whole-study results and caveats: Post-booster samples contained most primary-vaccination clones (about 96% CD4, almost 90% CD8). The secondary response was weaker but peaked faster, day 5 versus 15.

The ends were cut back, 3 bases at V and 2 bases at J, with 6 bases in the middle. This CDR3 spans 13 amino acids. CDR1 is SGHDT, CDR2 YYEEEE, per germline. TCRdb re-analysed the 5' RACE reads in MiXCR, keeping a single row per CDR3 protein. This table has 95,000 to 150,000 distinct CDR3 sequences, around 15% appearing once. This TCR came from a man between 18 and 29 years old who received the YFV17D yellow fever vaccine. The source material was CD8+ T cells sorted from PBMCs, sampled 5 days after the yellow fever booster vaccination. The V gene is TRBV5-6, the J gene TRBJ2-1; D gene unclear. CDR3 nucleotides: TGTGCCAGCAGCTCGTCCACCTACAATGAGCAGTTCTTC. Protein: CASSSSTYNEQFF.